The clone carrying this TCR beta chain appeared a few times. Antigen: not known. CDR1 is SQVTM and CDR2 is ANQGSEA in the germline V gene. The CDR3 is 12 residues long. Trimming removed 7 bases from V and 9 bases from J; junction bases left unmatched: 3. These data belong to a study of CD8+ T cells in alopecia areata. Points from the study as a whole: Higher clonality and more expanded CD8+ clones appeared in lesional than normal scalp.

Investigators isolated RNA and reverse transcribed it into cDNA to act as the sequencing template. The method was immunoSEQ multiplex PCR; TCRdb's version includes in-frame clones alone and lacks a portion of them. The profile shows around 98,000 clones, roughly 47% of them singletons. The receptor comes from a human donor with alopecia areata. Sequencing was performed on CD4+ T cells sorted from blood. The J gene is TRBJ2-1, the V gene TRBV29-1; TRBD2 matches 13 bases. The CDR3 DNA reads TGCAGCGCCCGACTAGCGGGAGGTGAGCAGTTCTTC. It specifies CSARLAGGEQFF.